The T cell receptor (beta chain) under discussion was sequenced for a study of PD-1 blockade in classical Hodgkin lymphoma (dated by TCRdb to the early 2020s). At the level of the whole study: Nivolumab dosing was 3 mg/kg intravenously every 2 weeks, continuing until either disease progression or unacceptable toxicity. The study used CyTOF and TCR beta sequencing to define a peripheral blood immune signature of response to PD-1 blockade in classical Hodgkin lymphoma.

The study at large found these results: Trial patients achieving complete response had baseline diversity similar to newly diagnosed patients, whereas partial responders and progressors had significantly lower diversity. Baseline TCR diversity was reported as lower in newly diagnosed patients than in healthy donors, and lower still in relapsed/refractory patients. Diversity was lower in patients who began nivolumab less than 1 year after ASCT, so these patients were left out of later analyses to avoid confounding by immune reconstitution. The study covered only a single clinical trial cohort, and the causes of the repertoire differences, possibly disease activity or prior therapy, were still not defined. A significant rise by C4D1 was seen in CD4+ but not CD8+ TCR diversity (p=0.0027 vs p=0.16), with the rise being most apparent in complete responders (p=0.02).

On this clone itself: The specificity of this receptor is unknown. Per-nucleotide qualities are absent, and no much larger clonotype sits a single base away.

CDR1 and CDR2 (SGHAT, FQNNGV) derive from the germline V gene. From cysteine to phenylalanine, the CDR3 is 12 amino acids long. The sequence is cut down to CDR3 DNA, 36 bases in frame from base 1. V drops 1 base and J drops 6 bases, leaving 4 bases in between. Taken with the paper, the label for time point translates to: cycle 1 day 1 (C1D1), immediately before nivolumab initiation. Every trial patient had relapsed following autologous stem cell transplantation, and prior brentuximab vedotin exposure was what differed among cohorts A, B and C. CD4+ T cells were purified from thawed PBMCs by magnetic negative selection with a Miltenyi CD4+ T cell isolation kit. A total of around 59 patients with relapsed/refractory classical Hodgkin lymphoma made up the trial cohort, and each patient's best overall response was complete response, partial response or progressive disease. Trial patients were treated with single-agent nivolumab in the multi-cohort phase II CheckMate 205 trial. An independent review committee assessed best overall response by applying the 2007 International Working Group response criteria. Trial PBMCs were collected immediately before nivolumab initiation (C1D1) and during therapy at cycle 2 day 1 and cycle 4 day 1. After peripheral blood was drawn into 8 mL Vacutainer Cell Preparation Tubes, PBMCs were isolated by centrifugation and then cryopreserved. Purified CD4+ and CD8+ fractions were prepared only for cases where an additional PBMC sample was available. Magnetically labelled cells were depleted on LS columns in a quadroMACS separator, and the flow-through was collected as the purified fraction.

The Qiagen DNeasy kit was used to extract genomic DNA both from unsorted PBMCs and from the negatively selected CD4+ and CD8+ fractions. TCR beta CDR3 regions were amplified by immunoSEQ multiplex PCR using primers annealing to V and J segments. A synthetic immune receptor repertoire was used to minimize amplification bias, and any residual bias was removed computationally once sequencing was done. The paper's processing steps were these. Custom Python scripts were used to quantify repertoire diversity as the Shannon entropy index. Unsorted, CD4+ and CD8+ repertoires were analyzed separately, except for combined analyses in which CD4+ and CD8+ sequences were merged in silico. A clone was considered expanded if an increase in frequency of at least 2-fold after treatment relative to C1D1 was found, and a pseudocount of 0.5 was applied to clones undetected at baseline. Clones with 0 or 1 copy at C1D1 were classified as singleton clones, and clones with 2 or more copies were classified as non-singleton clones. Clones expanded in unsorted samples were annotated as CD4+, CD8+ or unknown by matching protein sequences in sorted samples from the same patient. Diversity changes from C1D1 to C4D1 were tested in paired samples using Wilcoxon tests. TCRdb stores this immuneACCESS table with in-frame sequences only. Part of the clones is absent; in the studies checked, under half of the shortfall reflects unresolved V genes, and no reason is known for the rest. V, J and clone size are taken as reported in that table, and D and trimming were inferred from the DNA itself. The sample includes about 9,000 clones, with 84% observed a single time. The ten largest clones add up to about an eighth of the sample.

This clonotype was sampled from a human donor with classical Hodgkin lymphoma. Sequences were derived from CD4+ T cells from blood, sampled at baseline. The chain links TRBV11-2 with TRBJ2-1; the D gene assignment is ambiguous. The DNA reads TGTGCCAGCAGCTTAGTGGGCAATGAGCAGTTCTTC. Translation gives CASSLVGNEQFF.